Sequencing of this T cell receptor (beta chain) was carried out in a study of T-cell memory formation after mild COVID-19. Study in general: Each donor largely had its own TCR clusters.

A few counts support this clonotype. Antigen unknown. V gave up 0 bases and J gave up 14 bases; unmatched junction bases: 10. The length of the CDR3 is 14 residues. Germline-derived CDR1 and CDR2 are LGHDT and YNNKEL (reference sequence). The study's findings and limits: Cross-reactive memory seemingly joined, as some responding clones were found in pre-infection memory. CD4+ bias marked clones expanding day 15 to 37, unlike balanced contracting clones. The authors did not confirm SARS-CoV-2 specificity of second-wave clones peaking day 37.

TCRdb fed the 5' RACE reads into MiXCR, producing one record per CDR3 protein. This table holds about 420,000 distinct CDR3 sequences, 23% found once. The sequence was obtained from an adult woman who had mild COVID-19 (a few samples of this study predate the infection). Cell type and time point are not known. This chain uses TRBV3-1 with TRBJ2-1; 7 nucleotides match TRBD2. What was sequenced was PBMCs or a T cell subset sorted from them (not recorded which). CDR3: CASSQDQTSLMEFF. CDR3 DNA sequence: TGTGCCAGCAGCCAAGATCAGACTAGCCTTATGGAGTTCTTC.